These T cell receptor beta chains were read from a single sample in a study of T cells expressing NK-cell markers. TCRdb reprocessed the 5' RACE reads and reports one entry per CDR3 protein, with no DNA. Its listing shows 150,000 to 200,000 distinct CDR3 sequences. Sequenced: blood T cells: a sorted CD56 or NKG2C T cell subset, CD4+ or CD8+ T cells, or bulk PBMC T cells (not recorded which). The source is a man between 18 and 69 years old in good health. CDR3s include the opening cysteine and the closing phenylalanine or tryptophan.

CDR3aa,v_gene,j_gene
CASSQDLAGVLYEQYF,TRBV4-2,TRBJ2-7
CASSLTGSKNIQYF,TRBV7-8,TRBJ2-4
CASSEAGLQGYTF,TRBV2,TRBJ1-2
CASSQGWGLNAGELFF,TRBV4-1,TRBJ2-2
CASSVSTNYGYTF,TRBV9,TRBJ1-2
CASSFLPHRDRVTDTQYF,TRBV5-1,TRBJ2-3
CASSEYLGGYTF,TRBV25-1,TRBJ1-2
CASSLYRQGTGELFF,TRBV27,TRBJ2-2
CASTPLNGGLETQYF,TRBV7-9,TRBJ2-5
CASRQGRDTQYF,TRBV19,TRBJ2-3
CASSQPPGRGQSTPGSCFF,TRBV23-1,TRBJ2-2
CASSLGAFSEQYF,TRBV7-9,TRBJ2-7
CASSRVPDISSGANVLTF,TRBV23-1,TRBJ2-6
CASQGLSITEAFF,TRBV28,TRBJ1-1
CASTLPTVSGANVLTF,TRBV2,TRBJ2-6
CASSLADRGNEQFF,TRBV27,TRBJ2-1
CASSLAAGLAGGEQFF,TRBV7-9,TRBJ2-1
CATSDPHFRSTSTDTQYF,TRBV24-1,TRBJ2-3
CASSQVGLAPDTQYF,TRBV9,TRBJ2-3
CASSVGVGTSNQPQHF,TRBV2,TRBJ1-5
CASSLAGHTYNEQFF,TRBV12-3/TRBV12-4,TRBJ2-1
CASSPAGSQDEQFF,TRBV6-1,TRBJ2-1
CASSAKTSGGYNEQFF,TRBV2,TRBJ2-1
CASSHSGLLSYEQYF,TRBV5-6,TRBJ2-7
CASSSSGTGAFNEKLFF,TRBV7-9,TRBJ1-4
CASSPDRDNQPQHF,TRBV4-1,TRBJ1-5
CASTPEGYNEQFF,TRBV7-8,TRBJ2-1
CSARDLRQGYNEQFF,TRBV20-1,TRBJ2-1
CASSDVIQGDSYGYTF,TRBV9,TRBJ1-2
CASSFLLGTRILQDTQYF,TRBV11-1,TRBJ2-3
CASSEGGGLNNEQYF,TRBV9,TRBJ2-7